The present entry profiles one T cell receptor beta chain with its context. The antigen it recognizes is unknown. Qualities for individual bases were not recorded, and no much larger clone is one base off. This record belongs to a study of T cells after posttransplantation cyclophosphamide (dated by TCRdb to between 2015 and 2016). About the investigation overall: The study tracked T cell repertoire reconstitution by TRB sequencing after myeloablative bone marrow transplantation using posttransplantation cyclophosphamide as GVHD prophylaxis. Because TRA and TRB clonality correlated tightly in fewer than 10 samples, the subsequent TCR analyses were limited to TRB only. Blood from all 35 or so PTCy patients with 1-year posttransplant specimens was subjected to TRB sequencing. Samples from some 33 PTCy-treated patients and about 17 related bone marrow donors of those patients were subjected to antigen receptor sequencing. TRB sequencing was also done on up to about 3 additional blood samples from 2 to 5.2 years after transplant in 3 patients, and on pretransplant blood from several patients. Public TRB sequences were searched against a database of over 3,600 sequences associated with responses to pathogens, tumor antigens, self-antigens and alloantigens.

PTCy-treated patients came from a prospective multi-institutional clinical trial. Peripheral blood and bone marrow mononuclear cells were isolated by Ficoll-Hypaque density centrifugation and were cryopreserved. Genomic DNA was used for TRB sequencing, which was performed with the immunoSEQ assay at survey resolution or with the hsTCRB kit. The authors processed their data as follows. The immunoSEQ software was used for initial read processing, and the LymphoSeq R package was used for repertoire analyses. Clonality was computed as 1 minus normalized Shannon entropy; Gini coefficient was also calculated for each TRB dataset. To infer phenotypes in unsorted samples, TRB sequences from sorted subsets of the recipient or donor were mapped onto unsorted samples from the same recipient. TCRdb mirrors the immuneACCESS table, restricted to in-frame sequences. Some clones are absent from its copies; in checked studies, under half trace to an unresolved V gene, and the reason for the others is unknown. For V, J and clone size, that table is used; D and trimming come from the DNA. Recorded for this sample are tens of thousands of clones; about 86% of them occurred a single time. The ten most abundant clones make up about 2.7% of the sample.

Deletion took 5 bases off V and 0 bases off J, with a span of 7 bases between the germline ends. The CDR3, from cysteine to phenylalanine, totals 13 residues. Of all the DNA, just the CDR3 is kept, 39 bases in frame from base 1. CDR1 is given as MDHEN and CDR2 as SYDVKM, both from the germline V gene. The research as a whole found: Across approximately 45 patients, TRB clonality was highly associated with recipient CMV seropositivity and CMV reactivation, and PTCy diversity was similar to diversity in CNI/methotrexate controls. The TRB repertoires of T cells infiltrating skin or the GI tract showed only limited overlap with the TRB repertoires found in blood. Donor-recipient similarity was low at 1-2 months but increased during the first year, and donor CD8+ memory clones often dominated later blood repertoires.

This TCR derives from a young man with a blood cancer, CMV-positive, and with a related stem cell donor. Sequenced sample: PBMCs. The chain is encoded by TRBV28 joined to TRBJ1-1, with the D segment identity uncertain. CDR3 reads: CASSRTLNTEAFF. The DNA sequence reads TGTGCCAGCAGTCGGACTCTGAACACTGAAGCTTTCTTT.